Below, 20 T cell receptor beta chains from the same sample are listed, as sequenced in a study of response to subunit inactivated influenza vaccine. TCRdb passed the RT-PCR reads through MiXCR, listing each CDR3 protein once. This table holds hundreds of thousands of distinct CDR3 sequences, around a sixth found once. This specimen was PBMCs from blood, taken 4 to 6 days after vaccination. The origin of the receptors is a man aged 50-60 years who received an inactivated influenza vaccine.

This clonotype was seen only a few times. This chain uses TRBV3-1 with TRBJ2-3, with D unresolved. Germline loops: CDR1 LGHDT, CDR2 YNNKEL (reference sequence). V gave up 2 bases and J gave up 4 bases, with 10 bases separating them. The CDR3 loop spans 14 amino acids. The CDR3 DNA is TGTGCCAGCAGCCAATTTTACCCGCCAGATACGCAGTATTTT. It yields the protein CASSQFYPPDTQYF.

This clonotype was counted between two and nine times. The chain couples TRBV2 to TRBJ1-1; 12 bases map to TRBD1. The ends lost 6 bases at V and 6 bases at J; junction bases unmatched: 2. The CDR3 contains 13 residues. In germline, CDR1 is SNHLY, CDR2 FYNNEI. CDR3 nucleotides: TGTGCCAGCAGAGGGACAGGGGGCTCTGAAGCTTTCTTT. Translated: CASRGTGGSEAFF.

This clonotype showed up just a few times. The rearrangement links TRBV4-3 to TRBJ1-2, with D possibly TRBD1 on 6 matching bases. V lost 0 bases, J lost 4 bases, and 12 bases lay in between. Germline CDR1 is LGHNA and CDR2 is YSLEER. This CDR3 is 15 amino acids long. CDR3 DNA: TGCGCCAGCAGCCAAGAGGGCCAGGGGCGCTATGGCTACACCTTC. It codes for CASSQEGQGRYGYTF.

The J gene is TRBJ1-2, the V gene TRBV12-2; the table's TRBD1 call for D was not verified on the DNA. TRBV12-2 counts as a pseudogene. The CDR3 has 20 residues. The CDR3: CASRLALPAAGQKNLYGYTF. The CDR3, as DNA: TGTGCAAGTCGCTTAGCGCTCCCGGCGGCAGGACAAAAAAACCTCTATGGCTACACCTTC.

The chain carries TRBV4-3 and TRBJ2-1; 14 bases fit TRBD2. CDR1 is LGHNA and CDR2 is YSLEER in the germline V gene. V shed 4 bases, J shed 12 bases, and the junction held 8 bases outside the gene matches. This CDR3 spans 15 amino acids. CDR3 region: CASSPRLAGGLPQFF. For the CDR3, the DNA is TGCGCCAGCAGCCCCCGACTAGCGGGAGGGCTTCCGCAGTTCTTC.

This clonotype was picked up a small number of times. J is TRBJ2-7 and V is TRBV5-6; no definite D call. Trimming took off 4 bases at V and 2 bases at J, with 16 bases between the two ends. Looked up from germline, CDR1 is SGHDT and CDR2 is YYEEEE. The CDR3 runs 15 residues. CDR3 bases: TGTGCCAGCAGCGGAGAGCGACACAAGCCCTACGAGCAGTACTTC. It specifies CASSGERHKPYEQYF.

The sample holds a few counts of this clonotype. The genes are TRBV5-1 and TRBJ2-1; 9 nucleotides align to TRBD2. The CDR3 runs 20 residues. The junction had 14 bases not matched to a gene; V was cut back by 1 base and J by 0 bases. Looked up from germline, CDR1 is SGHRS and CDR2 is YFSETQ. DNA for the CDR3: TGCGCCAGCAGCTTGAAGCGGGGGGCCACCTCTTTGAGCTCCTACAATGAGCAGTTCTTC. It is translated as CASSLKRGATSLSSYNEQFF.

The chain has TRBV29-1 and TRBJ2-3; 9 bases fit TRBD1. With V trimmed by 5 bases and J by 1 base, 7 bases remained unmatched. This CDR3 has 15 residues. Per the germline V gene, CDR1 is SQVTM and CDR2 is ANQGSEA. CDR3 sequence reads: CSVPQTGGRTDTQYF. CDR3 bases: TGCAGCGTTCCCCAGACAGGGGGTCGCACAGATACGCAGTATTTT.

V usage is TRBV27 and J usage is TRBJ2-7, with no clear D. Looked up from germline, CDR1 is MNHEY and CDR2 is SMNVEV (reference sequence). CDR3 size: 13 residues. The V end was cut by 5 bases, the J end by 6 bases, with 14 bases between. The CDR3: CASSLTQSREQYF. For the CDR3, the DNA is TGTGCCAGCAGTCTAACTCAGTCCCGCGAGCAGTACTTC.

This clonotype occurred many times. This chain joins TRBV20-1 and TRBJ2-1, with D tentatively TRBD2 (6 bases). Deletions cut 8 bases from V and 7 bases from J, with 24 bases between. CDR3 length: 15 residues. The V gene's germline CDR1 is DFQATT and CDR2 SNEGSKA (reference sequence). CDR3 nucleotide sequence: TGCAGTTGGGACCCGGGACTTCTCATAGGAAATGAGCAGTTCTTC. It encodes CSWDPGLLIGNEQFF.

This clonotype came up a few times. CDR3 in amino acids: CSVRQGADTQYF. CDR3 coding DNA: TGCAGCGTACGGCAGGGGGCAGATACGCAGTATTTT. The V gene is TRBV29-1, the J gene TRBJ2-3, with TRBD1 identical over 7 bases. Germline assignment: CDR1 SQVTM and CDR2 ANQGSEA. The CDR3 has 12 amino acids. V lost 6 bases and J lost 4; bases outside the gene matches: 4.

The chain joins TRBV12-3 or TRBV12-4 to TRBJ1-2; TRBD1 aligns across 9 bases. J lost 7 bases, V lost 1 base, and 7 bases had no gene match. There are 15 residues in the CDR3. CDR3 DNA: TGTGCCAGCAGTTTAGTTGGAGCGGGACAGGGTGGCTACACCTTC. This gives the protein CASSLVGAGQGGYTF.

The rearrangement joins TRBV20-1 to TRBJ2-7; TRBD1 might be the D (6 bases). Germline CDR1 DFQATT, CDR2 SNEGSKA (reference sequence). CDR3 length: 14 amino acids. V shed 3 bases and J shed 7 bases, with 19 bases lying between them. CDR3 nucleotides: TGCAGTGCTAGGGCGCTCACAGGGCTGTGGGAGCAGTACTTC. It is translated as CSARALTGLWEQYF.

The V and J genes are TRBV10-3 and TRBJ2-7, with D unresolved. CDR3 length: 15 amino acids. V gave up 3 bases and J gave up 0 bases, with 12 bases separating them. Looked up from germline, CDR1 is ENHRY and CDR2 is SYGVKD. Here the CDR3 reads CAISDNLGNSYEQYF. CDR3 nucleotides: TGTGCCATCAGTGATAACCTTGGCAACTCCTACGAGCAGTACTTC.

This clonotype has at least ten counts. This sequence joins TRBV5-1 and TRBJ2-2; tentatively, D is TRBD1 (5 bases). The germline gives CDR1 SGHRS, CDR2 YFSETQ. The CDR3 spans 13 residues. The germline V and J ends were trimmed by 3 bases and 6 bases, with 9 bases remaining between them. The CDR3, as DNA: TGCGCCAGCAGCTCGACAGAGTCCGGGGAGCTGTTTTTT. Encoded protein: CASSSTESGELFF.

The chain has TRBV7-9 and TRBJ2-6, with a tentative D call TRBD1 (6 bases). V lost 4 bases and J 0 bases, leaving 13 bases between the germline ends. Germline V gene data show CDR1 as SEHNR and CDR2 as FQNEAQ (reference sequence). This CDR3 is 17 amino acids long. CDR3 sequence: CASSSSTGLSGANVLTF. For the CDR3, the DNA is TGTGCCAGCAGCTCGTCAACAGGGCTCTCTGGGGCCAACGTCCTGACTTTC.

V gene TRBV5-1 combines with J gene TRBJ2-1; 8 nucleotides agree with TRBD2. The CDR3 contains 14 residues. The junction had 4 bases not matched to a gene; V was cut back by 1 base and J by 7 bases. The germline V gene encodes CDR1 SGHRS and CDR2 YFSETQ. The CDR3 spells CASSLYASGNEQFF. The CDR3 DNA sequence: TGCGCCAGCAGCTTGTATGCTAGCGGGAATGAGCAGTTCTTC.

The rearrangement uses TRBV6-1 and TRBJ1-2; TRBD1 is a possible D gene (5 bases). Trimming pared 6 bases from V and 1 base from J, leaving 15 bases between. Per germline, CDR1 MNHNS and CDR2 SASEGT. This CDR3 spans 15 amino acids. DNA of the CDR3: TGTGCCAGCAGCCCAGCCCACAGGAGTAACTATGGCTACACCTTC. Protein: CASSPAHRSNYGYTF.

This clonotype was counted at least ten times. One junction end does not reproduce the germline sequence, and a read error may be involved. The rearrangement joins TRBV20-1 to TRBJ2-5, with 10 bases that match TRBD2. Looked up from germline, CDR1 is DFQATT and CDR2 is SNEGSKA (reference sequence). The CDR3 covers 15 residues. The CDR3 DNA reads as TGCAGTGCTGGAGATAGCGGGGGGATCCAAGAGACCCAGTACTTC. Its protein is CSAGDSGGIQETQYF.

This clonotype was found many times. The V gene is TRBV27, the J gene TRBJ2-2; no clear D. Deletions cut 5 bases from V and 5 bases from J, with 24 bases between. Germline-derived CDR1 and CDR2 are MNHEY and SMNVEV (reference sequence). This CDR3 is 18 amino acids long. The CDR3 loop is CASSPRETLGKRTGELFF. CDR3 bases: TGTGCCAGCAGTCCTAGAGAGACTTTAGGGAAGCGAACCGGGGAGCTGTTTTTT.